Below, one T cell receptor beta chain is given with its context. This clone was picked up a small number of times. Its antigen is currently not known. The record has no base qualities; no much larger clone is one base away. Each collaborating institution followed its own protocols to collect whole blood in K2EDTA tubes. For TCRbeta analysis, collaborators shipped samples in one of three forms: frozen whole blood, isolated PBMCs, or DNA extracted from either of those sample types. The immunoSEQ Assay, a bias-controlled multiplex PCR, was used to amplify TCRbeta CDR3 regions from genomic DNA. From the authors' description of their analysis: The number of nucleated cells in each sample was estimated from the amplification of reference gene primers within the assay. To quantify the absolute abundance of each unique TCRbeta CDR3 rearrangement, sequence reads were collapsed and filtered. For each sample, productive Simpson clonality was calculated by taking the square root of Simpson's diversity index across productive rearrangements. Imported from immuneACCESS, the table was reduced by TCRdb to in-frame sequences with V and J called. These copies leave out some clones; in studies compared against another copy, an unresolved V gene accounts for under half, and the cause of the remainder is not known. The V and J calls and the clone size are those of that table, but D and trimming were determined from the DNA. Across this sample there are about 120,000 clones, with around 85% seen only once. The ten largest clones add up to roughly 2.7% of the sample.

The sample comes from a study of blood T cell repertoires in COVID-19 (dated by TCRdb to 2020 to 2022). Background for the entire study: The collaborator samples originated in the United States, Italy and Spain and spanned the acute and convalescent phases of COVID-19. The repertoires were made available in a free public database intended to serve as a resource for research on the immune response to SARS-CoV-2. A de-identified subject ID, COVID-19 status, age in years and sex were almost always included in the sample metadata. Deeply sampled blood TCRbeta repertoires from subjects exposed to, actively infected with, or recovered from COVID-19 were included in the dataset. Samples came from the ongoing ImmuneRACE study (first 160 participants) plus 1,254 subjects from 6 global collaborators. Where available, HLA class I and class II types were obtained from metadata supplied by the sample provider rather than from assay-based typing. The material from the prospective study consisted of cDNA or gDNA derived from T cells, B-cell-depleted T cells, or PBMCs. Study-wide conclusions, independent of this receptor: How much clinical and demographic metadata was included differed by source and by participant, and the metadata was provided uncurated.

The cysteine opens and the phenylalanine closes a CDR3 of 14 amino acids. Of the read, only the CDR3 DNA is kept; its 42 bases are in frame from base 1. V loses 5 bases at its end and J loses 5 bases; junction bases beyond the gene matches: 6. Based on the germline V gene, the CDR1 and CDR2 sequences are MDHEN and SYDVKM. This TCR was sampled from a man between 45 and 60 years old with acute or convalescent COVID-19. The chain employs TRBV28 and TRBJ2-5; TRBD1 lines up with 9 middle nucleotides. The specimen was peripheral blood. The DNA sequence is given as TGTGCCAGCAGTGGGACAGGGAGTACGGAGACCCAGTACTTC. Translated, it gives CASSGTGSTETQYF. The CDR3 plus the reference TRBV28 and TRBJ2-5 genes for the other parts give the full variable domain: DVKVTQSSRYLVKRTGEKVFLECVQDMDHENMFWYRQDPGLGLRLIYFSYDVKMKEKGDIPEGYSVSREKKERFSLILESASTNQTSMYLCASSGTGSTETQYFGPGTRLLVL.